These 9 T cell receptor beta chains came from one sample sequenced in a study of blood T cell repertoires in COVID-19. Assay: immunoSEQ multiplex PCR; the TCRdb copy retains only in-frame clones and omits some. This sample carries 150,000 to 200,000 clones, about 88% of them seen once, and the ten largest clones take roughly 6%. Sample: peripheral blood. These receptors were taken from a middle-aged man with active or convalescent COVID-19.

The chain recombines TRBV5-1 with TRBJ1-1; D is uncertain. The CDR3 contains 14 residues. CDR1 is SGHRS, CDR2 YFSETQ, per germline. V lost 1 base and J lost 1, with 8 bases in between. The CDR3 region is CASSLTRQNTEAFF. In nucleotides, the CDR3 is TGCGCCAGCAGCTTGACGCGCCAGAACACTGAAGCTTTCTTT.

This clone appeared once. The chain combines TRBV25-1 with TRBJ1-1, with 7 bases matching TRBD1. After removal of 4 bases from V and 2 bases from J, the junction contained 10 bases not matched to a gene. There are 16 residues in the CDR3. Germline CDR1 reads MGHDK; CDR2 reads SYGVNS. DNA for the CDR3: TGTGCCAGCAGTGCAACCATGGGACAGCTAAACACTGAAGCTTTCTTT. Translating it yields CASSATMGQLNTEAFF.

CDR3 loop: CASSLRGGTGVSPLHF. As DNA, the CDR3 is TGTGCCAGCAGCCTTAGGGGTGGGACAGGGGTATCACCCCTCCACTTT. This chain links TRBV3-1 (or the pseudogene TRBV3-2) with TRBJ1-6; TRBD1 aligns across 10 bases. The germline V gene has CDR1 LGHDT and CDR2 YNNKEL (reference sequence). V dropped 4 bases and J dropped 10; count of bases not matched to a gene: 10. This CDR3 has 16 amino acids.

CDR3: CASIPGDRAYGYTF. Written as DNA, the CDR3 is TGTGCCAGTATCCCCGGGGACAGGGCTTATGGCTACACCTTC. The V call is TRBV19, the J call TRBJ1-2; 9 nucleotides line up with TRBD1. CDR3 size: 14 residues. Germline V gene sequence: CDR1 LNHDA, CDR2 SQIVND (reference sequence). After removal of 7 bases from V and 5 bases from J, the junction contained 8 bases not matched to a gene.

CDR3 sequence (DNA): TGCAGCGTTGAAAGTCCCCGCAGGTATGAAGCTTTCTTT. As protein: CSVESPRRYEAFF. The rearrangement joins TRBV29-1 to TRBJ1-1; D unclear. CDR1 SQVTM and CDR2 ANQGSEA come from the germline V gene. The V end lost 2 bases, the J end lost 7 bases, and 14 bases lay between the germline ends. The CDR3 is 13 amino acids.

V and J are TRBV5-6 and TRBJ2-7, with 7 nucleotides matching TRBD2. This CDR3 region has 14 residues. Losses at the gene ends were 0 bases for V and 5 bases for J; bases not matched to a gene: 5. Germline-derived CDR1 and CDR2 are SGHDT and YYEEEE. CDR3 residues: CASSLGAGANEQYF. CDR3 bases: TGTGCCAGCAGCTTGGGGGCGGGAGCCAACGAGCAGTACTTC.

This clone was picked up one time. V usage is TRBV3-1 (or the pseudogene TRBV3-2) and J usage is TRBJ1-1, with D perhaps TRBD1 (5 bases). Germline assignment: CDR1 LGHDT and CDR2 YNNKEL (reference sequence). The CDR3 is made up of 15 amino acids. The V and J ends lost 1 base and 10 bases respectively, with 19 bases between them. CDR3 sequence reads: CASSQGTWAGGVAFF. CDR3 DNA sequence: TGTGCCAGCAGCCAAGGTACTTGGGCCGGGGGGGTAGCTTTCTTT.

The CDR3 loop reads CASSHGGSRHEQYF. CDR3 nucleotide sequence: TGTGCCAGCAGCCATGGCGGGAGTAGGCACGAGCAGTACTTC. The rearrangement uses TRBV4-2 and TRBJ2-7, with TRBD2 matching 7 bases. The CDR3 has 14 amino acids. J gave up 5 bases and V 3 bases, and 7 bases lay outside the gene matches. In germline, CDR1 is LGHNA, CDR2 YNFKEQ.

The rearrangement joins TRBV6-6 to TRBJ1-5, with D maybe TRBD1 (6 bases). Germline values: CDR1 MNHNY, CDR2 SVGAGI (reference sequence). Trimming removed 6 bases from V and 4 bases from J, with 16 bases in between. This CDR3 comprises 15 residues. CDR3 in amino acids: CASSEGGGVNQPQHF. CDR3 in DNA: TGTGCCAGCAGCGAGGGGGGGGGCGTAAATCAGCCCCAGCATTTT.